The 21 T cell receptor beta chains in this list originate from one sample, sequenced in a study of control samples from healthy donors and cancer patients. This table comes from immunoSEQ multiplex PCR, and its TCRdb copy is limited to in-frame clones, with some not included. The sample lists 150,000 to 200,000 clones, 90% to 95% seen once, with about 15% in the top ten. Sequencing was performed on PBMCs. The receptors were sampled from a man aged 60 to 69 with colorectal cancer.

The V gene is TRBV4-2, the J gene TRBJ1-1; 9 bases are a match to TRBD1. After removal of 4 bases from V and 5 bases from J, the junction contained 8 bases not matched to a gene. Germline V gene sequence: CDR1 LGHNA, CDR2 YNFKEQ. The CDR3 length is 15 residues. The chain's CDR3 is CASSPSQGAGTEAFF. CDR3 nucleotide sequence: TGTGCCAGCAGCCCCTCACAGGGGGCAGGGACTGAAGCTTTCTTT.

In nucleotides, the CDR3 is TGCGCCAGCAGCTCTGGGGGGCCCCAAGAGACCCAGTACTTC. The encoded protein is CASSSGGPQETQYF. The gene calls are TRBV5-1 and TRBJ2-5; D tentatively fits TRBD1 or TRBD2 (6 bases each). The germline V gene has CDR1 SGHRS and CDR2 YFSETQ. Deletions cut 3 bases from V and 1 base from J, with 10 bases between. The length of the CDR3 is 14 residues.

The rearrangement links TRBV5-1 to TRBJ1-1, with 10 bases matching TRBD1. CDR1 SGHRS and CDR2 YFSETQ come from the germline V gene. The CDR3 is made up of 13 amino acids. After removal of 7 bases from V and 3 bases from J, the junction contained 3 bases not matched to a gene. CDR3 bases: TGCGCCAGCCGCGGACAGGGGGACACTGAAGCTTTCTTT. Protein sequence: CASRGQGDTEAFF.

The chain couples TRBV6-5 to TRBJ2-7, with 7 bases matching TRBD1. Germline CDR1 and CDR2: MNHEY and SVGAGI. The CDR3 loop spans 14 amino acids. J gave up 5 bases and V 4 bases, and 8 bases lay outside the gene matches. CDR3 DNA sequence: TGTGCCAGCAGTTCCATCGGACAGGTCGACGAGCAGTACTTC. This encodes CASSSIGQVDEQYF.

The chain uses TRBV18 and TRBJ1-1, with D possibly matching TRBD1 (6 bases). The germline CDR1 and CDR2 sequences are KGHSH and LQKENI. Trimming stripped 3 bases from V and 1 base from J, with 15 bases between. This CDR3 comprises 16 residues. The CDR3 is CASSPGGGAKNTEAFF. DNA of the CDR3: TGTGCCAGCTCACCGGGCGGGGGCGCGAAGAACACTGAAGCTTTCTTT.

The rearrangement uses TRBV4-1 and TRBJ1-1; D is ambiguous. Per the germline V gene, CDR1 is MGHRA and CDR2 is YSYEKL. This CDR3 region has 14 residues. Between the trimmed V and J ends, which lost 1 base and 3 bases, there was a span of 9 bases. CDR3 protein: CASSQVTGYTEAFF. CDR3 nucleotides: TGCGCCAGCAGCCAAGTAACGGGATACACTGAAGCTTTCTTT.

J is TRBJ1-6 and V is TRBV19; tentative D call: TRBD1 (5 bases). Trimming shortened V by 5 bases and J by 7 bases, and 12 bases separated the two germline ends. The CDR3 spans 14 residues. Germline CDR1 LNHDA, CDR2 SQIVND (reference sequence). This chain's CDR3 is CASSGSGKNSPLHF. The CDR3 coding sequence is TGTGCCAGTAGTGGGTCAGGGAAGAATTCACCCCTCCACTTT.

The rearrangement joins TRBV5-8 to TRBJ2-2; no reliable D call. This CDR3 has 13 amino acids. V gave up 0 bases and J gave up 6 bases, with 6 bases separating them. The germline CDR1 and CDR2 sequences are SGHTS and YDEGEE. In DNA form, the CDR3 reads TGTGCCAGCAGCTTGGAACGGGCCGGGGAGCTGTTTTTT. This encodes CASSLERAGELFF.

The J gene is TRBJ1-1, the V gene TRBV19; 9 bases align to TRBD1. The CDR3 contains 14 residues. The junction had 7 bases not matched to a gene; V was cut back by 7 bases and J by 4 bases. CDR1 is LNHDA, CDR2 SQIVND, per germline (reference sequence). The CDR3 sequence is CASTRDRDFTEAFF. The CDR3 DNA sequence: TGTGCCAGTACCCGGGACAGGGACTTCACTGAAGCTTTCTTT.

Of note for this clone: A junction end diverges from the germline sequence, so it may reflect a read error. The chain employs TRBV5-1 and TRBJ1-5, with a possible D match to TRBD1 (5 bases). The CDR3 is 14 residues long. The germline V gene has CDR1 SGHRS and CDR2 YFSETQ. CDR3 sequence (DNA): TGCGCCCGCAGCCGGACGGGGGGGAATGAGCCCCAGCATTTT. It yields the protein CARSRTGGNEPQHF.

The rearrangement joins TRBV18 to TRBJ2-3, with 11 bases that match TRBD1. V was clipped by 3 bases and J by 3 bases; unmatched bases: 5. The germline V gene encodes CDR1 KGHSH and CDR2 LQKENI. The CDR3 contains 16 residues. CDR3 DNA: TGTGCCAGCTCACCGACGGGACAGGGGGGAACAGATACGCAGTATTTT. It encodes CASSPTGQGGTDTQYF.

CDR3 region: CASSLYSGGAQETQYF. DNA of the CDR3: TGTGCCAGCAGCTTGTATAGCGGGGGGGCTCAAGAGACCCAGTACTTC. The chain combines TRBV5-6 with TRBJ2-5; 11 positions match TRBD2. The CDR3 loop spans 16 amino acids. V shed 1 base and J 2 bases; nucleotides not matched to a gene: 4. Germline lookup yields CDR1 SGHDT and CDR2 YYEEEE.

The chain links TRBV6-1 to TRBJ1-1; D is ambiguous. V was shortened by 3 bases and J by 8 bases, with 7 bases between the two germline ends. Germline V gene data show CDR1 as MNHNS and CDR2 as SASEGT. The CDR3 runs 11 residues. CDR3 loop: CASSDTWEAFF. In DNA form, the CDR3 reads TGTGCCAGCAGTGATACCTGGGAAGCTTTCTTT.

The chain uses TRBV6-5 and TRBJ2-3, with D tentatively TRBD1 (6 bases). CDR3 length: 13 residues. The V gene's germline CDR1 is MNHEY and CDR2 SVGAGI. Trimming left V 6 bases short and J 1 base short, with 8 bases between. The CDR3 nucleotides are TGTGCCAGCAGGCCAGGGGGCACAGATACGCAGTATTTT. Amino acid sequence: CASRPGGTDTQYF.

This chain links TRBV27 with TRBJ1-4; perhaps TRBD1 as D (6 bases). V lost 5 bases and J 2 bases, leaving 12 bases between the germline ends. CDR1 and CDR2 from the germline V gene are MNHEY and SMNVEV (reference sequence). The CDR3 extends over 15 amino acids. This chain's CDR3 is CASSNQGTTNEKLFF. Written as DNA, the CDR3 is TGTGCCAGCAGTAATCAGGGGACCACTAATGAAAAACTGTTTTTT. The complete variable domain, with remaining parts taken from reference TRBV27 and TRBJ1-4, reads EAQVTQNPRYLITVTGKKLTVTCSQNMNHEYMSWYRQDPGLGLRQIYYSMNVEVTDKGDVPEGYKVSRKEKRNFPLILESPSPNQTSLYFCASSNQGTTNEKLFFGSGTQLSVL.

The chain carries TRBV18 and TRBJ1-2; D not certain. The CDR3 loop spans 13 amino acids. The germline V gene encodes CDR1 KGHSH and CDR2 LQKENI. Trimming took 3 bases from V and 5 from J, leaving 10 bases between them. The CDR3 DNA reads TGTGCCAGCTCACCGGTCAGAACTTATGGCTACACCTTC. Translation: CASSPVRTYGYTF.

The rearrangement uses TRBV4-2 and TRBJ2-5; 8 bases agree with TRBD1. The V gene's germline CDR1 is LGHNA and CDR2 YNFKEQ. There are 16 residues in the CDR3. V lost 2 bases and J lost 5; bases outside the gene matches: 10. CDR3 residues: CASSQNDRQGRETQYF. The DNA for the CDR3 is TGTGCCAGCAGCCAAAACGACCGACAGGGGAGGGAGACCCAGTACTTC.

The chain joins TRBV7-9 to TRBJ1-1, with a possible D match to TRBD1 (5 bases). There are 14 residues in the CDR3. Trimming left V 4 bases short and J 5 bases short, with 14 bases between. Germline V gene data show CDR1 as SEHNR and CDR2 as FQNEAQ (reference sequence). The CDR3 loop reads CASSSSTGRTEAFF. CDR3 DNA: TGTGCCAGCAGCTCATCAACAGGAAGGACTGAAGCTTTCTTT.

The chain combines TRBV27 with TRBJ1-1; D is undetermined. Germline-derived CDR1 and CDR2 are MNHEY and SMNVEV (reference sequence). The germline V and J ends were trimmed by 2 bases and 1 base, with 5 bases remaining between them. The CDR3 sequence is 13 residues long. CDR3 protein: CASSLLGNTEAFF. The CDR3 DNA follows: TGTGCCAGCAGTTTACTAGGGAACACTGAAGCTTTCTTT.

The gene calls are TRBV5-5 and TRBJ2-2, with TRBD2 matching 7 bases. Trimming took 9 bases from V and 5 from J; bases not matched to a gene: 13. Germline V lookup: CDR1 SGHKS, CDR2 YYEKEE (reference sequence). This CDR3 spans 15 amino acids. CDR3 sequence reads: CATEWTPGGTGELFF. CDR3 in DNA: TGTGCCACCGAATGGACGCCGGGGGGTACCGGGGAGCTGTTTTTT.

J is TRBJ2-5 and V is TRBV5-6, with a weak D call TRBD1 (6 bases). The germline CDR1 and CDR2 sequences are SGHDT and YYEEEE. V was trimmed by 3 bases and J by 3 bases, leaving 12 bases between them. This CDR3 contains 14 residues. CDR3 sequence: CASSSGQIKETQYF. The CDR3 region has the DNA TGTGCCAGCAGCTCGGGACAAATCAAAGAGACCCAGTACTTC.